Below are 5 T cell receptor beta chains sequenced from a single sample in a study of cytomegalovirus exposure and HLA in healthy donors. Using immunoSEQ multiplex PCR, the repertoire was profiled, and TCRdb retains in-frame clones only, with some absent. The sample comprises 100,000 to 150,000 clones, roughly 90% of which are singletons, and roughly 2% rests with the top ten. The sample taken for sequencing was PBMCs. These receptors came from a woman aged 18-29 years in good health and CMV-seronegative.

The J gene is TRBJ1-4, the V gene TRBV4-1, with TRBD1 identical over 7 bases. Germline V gene data show CDR1 as MGHRA and CDR2 as YSYEKL. The CDR3 is made up of 14 amino acids. The ends lost 6 bases at V and 5 bases at J; junction bases unmatched: 6. Written as DNA, the CDR3 is TGCGCCAGCAGAACGACAGGGTTGAATGAAAAACTGTTTTTT. Residues: CASRTTGLNEKLFF.

The chain carries TRBV19 and TRBJ1-1; the D is unclear. The germline V and J ends were trimmed by 5 bases and 4 bases, with 14 bases remaining between them. This CDR3 has 14 residues. CDR1 is LNHDA and CDR2 is SQIVND in the germline V gene (reference sequence). The DNA of the CDR3 is TGTGCCAGTAGTTGGACTTCCGGAGGCACTGAAGCTTTCTTT. Its protein is CASSWTSGGTEAFF. Together with reference TRBV19 and TRBJ1-1, the CDR3 gives the full variable domain: DGGITQSPKYLFRKEGQNVTLSCEQNLNHDAMYWYRQDPGQGLRLIYYSQIVNDFQKGDIAEGYSVSREKKESFPLTVTSAQKNPTAFYLCASSWTSGGTEAFFGQGTRLTVV.

The chain carries TRBV18 and TRBJ2-7, with 8 bases identical to TRBD1. Trimming cost V 6 bases and J 7 bases; bases outside gene matches: 8. The CDR3 is made up of 13 amino acids. In germline, CDR1 is KGHSH, CDR2 LQKENI. The chain's CDR3 is CASSQGQGREQYF. The DNA for the CDR3 is TGTGCCAGCTCCCAAGGACAGGGTCGAGAGCAGTACTTC. The variable domain in full, completed from reference TRBV18 and TRBJ2-7, reads NAGVMQNPRHLVRRRGQEARLRCSPMKGHSHVYWYRQLPEEGLKFMVYLQKENIIDESGMPKERFSAEFPKEGPSILRIQQVVRGDSAAYFCASSQGQGREQYFGPGTRLTVT.

The rearrangement joins TRBV5-1 to TRBJ1-1; D is possibly TRBD1 (5 bases). The CDR3 is 16 amino acids. Trimming shortened V by 0 bases and J by 2 bases, and 14 bases separated the two germline ends. Germline assignment: CDR1 SGHRS and CDR2 YFSETQ. The CDR3 DNA follows: TGCGCCAGCAGCTTGGGGGGCACTCGGGTTAACACTGAAGCTTTCTTT. Its translation: CASSLGGTRVNTEAFF.

The V call is TRBV27, the J call TRBJ2-7, with 15 bases identical to TRBD2. CDR1 is MNHEY and CDR2 is SMNVEV in the germline V gene (reference sequence). CDR3 length: 15 residues. Trimming at V came to 6 bases and at J to 5 bases, leaving 5 bases not matched to a gene. The DNA for the CDR3 is TGTGCCAGCAGAGACGGGACTAGCGGGAGGAACGAGCAGTACTTC. Its protein product is CASRDGTSGRNEQYF.